The entry below describes one T cell receptor beta chain. The data were obtained in a study of blood T cell repertoires in COVID-19. The overall study: Both acute and convalescent COVID-19 samples were obtained from the United States, Italy and Spain.

The V segment lost 1 base and the J segment 5 bases; nucleotides outside the gene matches: 4. Looked up from germline, CDR1 is LGHDT and CDR2 is YNNKEL (reference sequence). The CDR3 spans 14 residues. Produced via immunoSEQ multiplex PCR; TCRdb's table is partial and in-frame only. The sample consists of approximately 15,000 clones, 65% to 90% of them appearing once. Sequencing was carried out using peripheral blood. This chain connects TRBV3-1 (or the pseudogene TRBV3-2) to TRBJ2-5; 7 nucleotides align to TRBD2. The sequence came from a woman between 45 and 65 years old with active or convalescent COVID-19. The CDR3 bases are TGTGCCAGCAGCCAAGCGCAGGGAGGGGAGACCCAGTACTTC. Its translation: CASSQAQGGETQYF.